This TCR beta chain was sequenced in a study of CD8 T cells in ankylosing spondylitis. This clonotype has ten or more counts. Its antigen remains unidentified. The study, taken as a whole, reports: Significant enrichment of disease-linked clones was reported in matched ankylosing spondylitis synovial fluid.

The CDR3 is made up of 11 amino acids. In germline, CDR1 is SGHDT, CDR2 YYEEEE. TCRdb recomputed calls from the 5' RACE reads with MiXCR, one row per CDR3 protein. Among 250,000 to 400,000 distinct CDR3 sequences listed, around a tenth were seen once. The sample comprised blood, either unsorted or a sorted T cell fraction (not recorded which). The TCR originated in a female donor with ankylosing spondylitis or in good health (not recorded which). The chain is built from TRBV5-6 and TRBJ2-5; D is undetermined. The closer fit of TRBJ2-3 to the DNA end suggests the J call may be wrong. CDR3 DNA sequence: TGTGCCAGCAGCTCGGTCGGCACGCAGTATTTT. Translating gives CASSSVGTQYF.